This T cell receptor beta chain is drawn from a study of tumor-infiltrating lymphocytes in primary liver carcinoma. The study, taken as a whole, reports: Tumor top-250-clone fraction significantly exceeded that of blood (p = 0.039). Researchers found tumor-adjacent and tumor-blood pairs overlapped less than tumor region pairs.

The V gene's germline CDR1 is SQVTM and CDR2 ANQGSEA. This CDR3 is built from 10 residues. Concerning this clonotype: Antigen unknown. The junction departs from germline at one end; a sequencing error may be responsible.

The investigators made TCR beta cDNA from roughly 0.45 ug total RNA, using a constant-region primer. Each TCR beta library was derived from three nested multiplex PCR rounds that employed slightly modified ARM-PCR. TRBV1-TRBV30 forward primers and a C-beta reverse primer were used in the first two PCR rounds, which each ran for ten to eleven cycles. TCRdb processed the multiplex PCR reads anew with MiXCR; each CDR3 protein has one entry. This table has under 30,000 distinct CDR3 sequences, around 84% appearing once. The study co-extracted DNA and RNA from around 20-30 mg of unsorted bulk tissue. Sampling of each tumor involved five separate regions.

The rearrangement uses TRBV29-1 and TRBJ2-2; maybe TRBD1 (5 bases). The source is a middle-aged man with primary liver carcinoma and hepatitis B virus infection. Sequencing was carried out using liver tumor tissue from sampling region 3. The subset: tumor region T3, left-lateral pole. CDR3 in DNA: TGCGGCGTGGGGCAGGGGGAGCTGTTTTTT. It yields the protein CGVGQGELFF.